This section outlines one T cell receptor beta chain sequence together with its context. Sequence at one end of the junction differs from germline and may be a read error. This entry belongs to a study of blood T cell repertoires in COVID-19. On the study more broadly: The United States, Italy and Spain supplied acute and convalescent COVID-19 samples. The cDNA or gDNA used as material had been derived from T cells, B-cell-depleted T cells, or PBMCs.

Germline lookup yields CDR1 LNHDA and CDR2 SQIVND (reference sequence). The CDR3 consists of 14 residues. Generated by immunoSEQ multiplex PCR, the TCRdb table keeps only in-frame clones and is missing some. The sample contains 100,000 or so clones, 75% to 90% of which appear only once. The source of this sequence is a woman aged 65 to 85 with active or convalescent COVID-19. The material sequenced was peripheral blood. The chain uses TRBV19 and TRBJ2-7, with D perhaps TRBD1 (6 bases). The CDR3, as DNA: TGTGCCAGTAGTACAGCCGGGACACCGTACGGGCAGTACTTC. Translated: CASSTAGTPYGQYF.